These T cell receptor beta chains were read from a single sample in a study of OX40 agonist ivuxolimab in advanced cancers. Sequencing was performed with immunoSEQ multiplex PCR; in TCRdb, only in-frame clones are kept and a portion is missing. Among around 70,000 clones listed, around 90% were seen once. The sample consisted of CD4+ or CD8+ T cells sorted from blood, taken in a trial of the OX40 agonist ivuxolimab. The receptors come from an adult with an advanced solid tumor such as melanoma, head and neck, liver or kidney cancer. Both conserved end residues are part of each CDR3. The order of the fields is V gene, D gene, J gene, clone size, CDR3 DNA, CDR3 protein. A D gene is named only where the DNA matches it firmly. Not every row has a clone size; where given, it reads once, few, many or a size class.

>TRBV5-1|-|TRBJ1-1|-
TGCGCCAGCAGCTTGTGGCCCGGTGAAGCTTTCTTT
CASSLWPGEAFF
>TRBV27|TRBD1|TRBJ1-6|-
TGTGCCAGCAGGCCCTGGACAGGGCCCTATAATTCACCCCTCCACTTT
CASRPWTGPYNSPLHF
>TRBV7-8|TRBD2|TRBJ2-1|once
TGTGCCAGCAGCCCCCAACCTAGCGGGGGGACCGGGCAGTTCTTC
CASSPQPSGGTGQFF
>TRBV20-1|-|TRBJ1-2|-
TGCAGTGCTAGTGATTGGGGCTACACCTTC
CSASDWGYTF
>TRBV7-2|-|TRBJ2-7|-
TGTGCCAGCAGCTTAAACCAGGGCAAAGAGCAGTACTTC
CASSLNQGKEQYF
>TRBV21-1|-|TRBJ1-1|-
TGTGCCAGCAGCAAAGTCGGGGACTCCAACACTGAAGCTTTCTTT
CASSKVGDSNTEAFF
>TRBV27|-|TRBJ2-1|-
TGTGCCAGCAGTTTATCGAGGGGGGAGAATGAGCAGTTCTTC
CASSLSRGENEQFF
>TRBV7-8|-|TRBJ2-5|-
TGTGCCAGCAGCTTAGGAGCAGAGACCCAGTACTTC
CASSLGAETQYF
>TRBV4-3|-|TRBJ1-6|-
TGCGCCAGCAGCCAGGAAAATTCACCCCTCCACTTT
CASSQENSPLHF
>TRBV28|TRBD1|TRBJ1-3|-
TGTGCCAGCAGTTTGACAGGGCCTGGAAACACCATATATTTT
CASSLTGPGNTIYF
>TRBV7-9|TRBD2|TRBJ2-5|-
TGTGCCAGCAGCTTAGGGACTAGCGGGGGTCAAGAGACCCAGTACTTC
CASSLGTSGGQETQYF
>TRBV4-2|TRBD1|TRBJ2-7|-
TGTGCCAGCAGCCAAGAAGCAGGGACAGGGTACGAGCAGTACTTC
CASSQEAGTGYEQYF
>TRBV30|-|TRBJ2-2|-
TGTGCCTGGAGTGTACTCACCGGGGAGCTGTTTTTT
CAWSVLTGELFF
>TRBV5-5|-|TRBJ2-3|-
TGTGCCAGCAGCTTGGAATACGGCACTAGCACAGATACGCAGTATTTT
CASSLEYGTSTDTQYF
>TRBV15|-|TRBJ1-1|-
TGTGCCACCAGCCCCGGACAGAACACTGAAGCTTTCTTT
CATSPGQNTEAFF
>TRBV5-1|-|TRBJ1-1|-
TGCGCCAGCAGCTCGCCGGGAAAGAACACTGAAGCTTTCTTT
CASSSPGKNTEAFF
>TRBV6-6|-|TRBJ1-5|-
TGTGCCAGCAGTGGAAATTTCAATCAGCTCCAGCATTTT
CASSGNFNQLQHF
>TRBV10-1|-|TRBJ2-5|-
TGCGCCAGCACCCCGGGAGTACACGGGACCCAGTACTTC
CASTPGVHGTQYF
>TRBV27|TRBD1|TRBJ2-7|-
TGTGCCAGCAGTCCTCCACCTGGACAGGGGCGAGAGCAGTACTTC
CASSPPPGQGREQYF
>TRBV2|-|TRBJ2-7|-
TGTGCCAGCAGTGAAGGTCTGGAAGCGAAGTCCTACGAGCAGTACTTC
CASSEGLEAKSYEQYF
>TRBV7-9|-|TRBJ2-1|-
TGTGCCAGCAGCCCACGAGGGGGGTCCTACAATGAGCAGTTCTTC
CASSPRGGSYNEQFF
>TRBV10-3|-|TRBJ1-3|-
TGTGCCATCAGTGATACCCCGGGACCGATCTCTGGAAACACCATATATTTT
CAISDTPGPISGNTIYF
>TRBV5-1|TRBD2|TRBJ2-5|-
TGCGCCAGCAGCTTGGATCTAGCGGGGGAAGAGACCCAGTACTTC
CASSLDLAGEETQYF
>TRBV29-1|-|TRBJ2-7|-
TGCAGCGTTGCTAGGGAAACGGCCGAGCAGTACTTC
CSVARETAEQYF
>TRBV19|-|TRBJ1-1|once
TGTGCCAGTAGTATTAAAAACACTGAAGCTTTCTTT
CASSIKNTEAFF
>TRBV5-6|-|TRBJ2-7|-
TGTGCCAGCAGCTTTTTTATTTGGGTCTACGAGCAGTACTTC
CASSFFIWVYEQYF
>TRBV4-2|TRBD2|TRBJ2-3|-
TGTGCCAGCAGCCAAGATCAGGCGGGACTAGCGGGGGGGCTAGATACGCAGTATTTT
CASSQDQAGLAGGLDTQYF
>TRBV9|-|TRBJ1-1|-
TGTGCCAGCAGCGCCGTTGATATGCAGGGACCTGAAGCTTTCTTT
CASSAVDMQGPEAFF
>TRBV19|TRBD2|TRBJ2-7|-
TGTGCCAGTAGTACATTAGCGGGGAACTACGAGCAGTACTTC
CASSTLAGNYEQYF
>TRBV27|TRBD1|TRBJ1-2|-
TGTGCCAGCTGTGGACAGGGGATATTTAATGGCTACACCTTC
CASCGQGIFNGYTF
>TRBV6-5|-|TRBJ1-4|-
TGTGCCAGCAGTTACTCGGCAGGTGAAAAACTGTTTTTT
CASSYSAGEKLFF
>TRBV19|-|TRBJ1-4|-
TGTGCCAGTAGTCAACCCGAACGGAGGCTGTTTTTT
CASSQPERRLFF
>TRBV7-9|TRBD2|TRBJ2-3|-
TGTGCCAGCAGCAATCGCGGGGGGGCCCCCGGCACAGATACGCAGTATTTT
CASSNRGGAPGTDTQYF
>TRBV7-2|-|TRBJ1-1|-
TGTGCCAGCAGCTTATACACTGAAGCTTTCTTT
CASSLYTEAFF
>TRBV4-3|-|TRBJ1-1|-
TGCGCCAGCAGCCAAGATAGGGGGACGAACACTGAAGCTTTCTTT
CASSQDRGTNTEAFF
>TRBV7-9|-|TRBJ1-5|once
TGTGCCAGCAGCTTAGGGGGCCTCAATCAGCCCCAGCATTTT
CASSLGGLNQPQHF
>TRBV9|TRBD1|TRBJ1-1|-
TGTGCCAGCAGCGTTCAGGGGGACACTGAAGCTTTCTTT
CASSVQGDTEAFF
>TRBV18|-|TRBJ1-4|once
TGTGCCAGCTCAAACGGCCCCGGGCCCACTAATGAAAAACTGTTTTTT
CASSNGPGPTNEKLFF
>TRBV7-3|TRBD2|TRBJ2-3|-
TGTGCCAGCAGCTTAAGCGGGGGGAGCACAGATACGCAGTATTTT
CASSLSGGSTDTQYF
>TRBV5-5|-|TRBJ2-3|-
TGTGCCAGCAGCTCCTGGCGCACAGATACGCAGTATTTT
CASSSWRTDTQYF
>TRBV19|-|TRBJ2-2|-
TGTGCCAGTCGTCGAACAGGGGAGGACACCGGGGAGCTGTTTTTT
CASRRTGEDTGELFF
>TRBV23-1|TRBD1|TRBJ1-5|-
TGCGCCTCTTTGATGACCGCTGTCGGGACAGGGAACAATCAGCCCCAGCATTTT
CASLMTAVGTGNNQPQHF
>TRBV19|-|TRBJ2-1|-
TGTGCCAGTAGTCTCGGTGGCTCCTACAATGAGCAGTTCTTC
CASSLGGSYNEQFF
>TRBV30|-|TRBJ2-1|-
TGTGCCTGGGGGGCCTACAATGAGCAGTTCTTC
CAWGAYNEQFF
>TRBV15|TRBD1|TRBJ2-2|-
TGTGCCACCAGTTCCGGGACAGATTTCACCGGGGAGCTGTTTTTT
CATSSGTDFTGELFF
>TRBV5-6|-|TRBJ1-6|-
TGTGCCAGCAGCCGCGACATCCCTAATTCACCCCTCCACTTT
CASSRDIPNSPLHF
>TRBV10-2|-|TRBJ2-5|-
TGCGCCAGCGCTCCTGGGTCGAGGGGGGGGTCAGAGACCCAGTACTTC
CASAPGSRGGSETQYF
>TRBV6-5|-|TRBJ1-1|-
TGTGCCAGCAGTTACTACCCAGGGGACCGGACTGAAGCTTTCTTT
CASSYYPGDRTEAFF
>TRBV5-5|TRBD1|TRBJ1-2|-
TGTGCCAGCAGCTTGGTCAGGACAGGGGGCGCATATGGCTACACCTTC
CASSLVRTGGAYGYTF
>TRBV5-4|-|TRBJ2-7|-
TGTGCCAGCAGCTTGGCCGCAGCTTCCTACGAGCAGTACTTC
CASSLAAASYEQYF
>TRBV9|-|TRBJ2-2|-
TGTGCCAGCAGCGTAGGGGGCGCGTACACCGGGGAGCTGTTTTTT
CASSVGGAYTGELFF
>TRBV5-6|-|TRBJ1-2|-
TGTGCCAGCAGCTTGGCGGGGGAGGGAGGCTATGGCTACACCTTC
CASSLAGEGGYGYTF
>TRBV7-9|TRBD1|TRBJ2-7|once
TGTGCCAGCAGCCCTCCCCCCCTAGGACAGGGGGCCTACGAGCAGTACTTC
CASSPPPLGQGAYEQYF